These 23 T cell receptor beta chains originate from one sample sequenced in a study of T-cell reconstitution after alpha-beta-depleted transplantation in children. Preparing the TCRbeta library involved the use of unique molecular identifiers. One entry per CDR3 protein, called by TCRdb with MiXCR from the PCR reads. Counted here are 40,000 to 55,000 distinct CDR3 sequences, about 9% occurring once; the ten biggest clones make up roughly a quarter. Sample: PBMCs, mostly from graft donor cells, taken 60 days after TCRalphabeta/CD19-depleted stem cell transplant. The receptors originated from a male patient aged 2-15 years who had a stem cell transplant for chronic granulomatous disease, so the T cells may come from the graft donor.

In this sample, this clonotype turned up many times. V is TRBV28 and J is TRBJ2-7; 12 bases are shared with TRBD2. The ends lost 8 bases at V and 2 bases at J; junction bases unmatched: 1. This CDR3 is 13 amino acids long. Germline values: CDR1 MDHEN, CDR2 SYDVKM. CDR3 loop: CASGTSGPYEQYF. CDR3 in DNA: TGTGCCAGCGGGACTAGCGGGCCCTACGAGCAGTACTTC.

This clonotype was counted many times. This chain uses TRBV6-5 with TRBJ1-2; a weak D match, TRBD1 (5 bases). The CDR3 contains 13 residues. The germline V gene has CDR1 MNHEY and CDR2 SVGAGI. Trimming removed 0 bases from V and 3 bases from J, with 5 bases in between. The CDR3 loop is CASSYSGDYGYTF. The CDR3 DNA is TGTGCCAGCAGTTACTCGGGGGACTATGGCTACACCTTC.

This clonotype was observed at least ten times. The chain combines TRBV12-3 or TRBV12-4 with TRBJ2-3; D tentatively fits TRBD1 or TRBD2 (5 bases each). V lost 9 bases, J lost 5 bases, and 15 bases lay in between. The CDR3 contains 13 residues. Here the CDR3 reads CASALGVGDTQYF. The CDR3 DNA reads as TGTGCCAGTGCTTTGGGGGTGGGAGATACGCAGTATTTT.

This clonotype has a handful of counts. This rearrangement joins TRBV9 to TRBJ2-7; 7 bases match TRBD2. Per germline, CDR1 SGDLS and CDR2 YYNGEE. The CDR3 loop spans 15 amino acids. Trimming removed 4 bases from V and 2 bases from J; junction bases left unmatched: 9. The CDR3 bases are TGTGCCAGCAGCCCCCGGGGACTAATAACCTACGAGCAGTACTTC. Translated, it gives CASSPRGLITYEQYF.

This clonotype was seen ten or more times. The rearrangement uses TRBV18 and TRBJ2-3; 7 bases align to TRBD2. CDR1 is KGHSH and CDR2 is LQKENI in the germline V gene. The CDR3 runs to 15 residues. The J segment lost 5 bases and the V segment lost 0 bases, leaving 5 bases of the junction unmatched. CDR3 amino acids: CASSPPWREGDTQYF. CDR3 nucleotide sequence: TGTGCCAGCTCACCACCGTGGAGGGAGGGAGATACGCAGTATTTT.

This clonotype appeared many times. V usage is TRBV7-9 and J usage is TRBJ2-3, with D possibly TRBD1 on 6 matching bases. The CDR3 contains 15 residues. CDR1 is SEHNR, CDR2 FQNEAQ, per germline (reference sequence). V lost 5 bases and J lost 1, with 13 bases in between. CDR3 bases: TGTGCCAGCAGCGTACAGGGTTCAGGCACAGATACGCAGTATTTT. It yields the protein CASSVQGSGTDTQYF.

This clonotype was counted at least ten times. In nucleotides, the CDR3 is TGTGCCAGCAGCCACCTCCAAAGGGGGACAGGGGCAGGAGATACGCAGTATTTT. Translated, it gives CASSHLQRGTGAGDTQYF. The chain recombines TRBV14 with TRBJ2-3; 10 nucleotides match TRBD1. Germline CDR1 reads SGHDN; CDR2 reads FVKESK. Trimming removed 3 bases from V and 5 bases from J; junction bases left unmatched: 14. This CDR3 contains 18 residues.

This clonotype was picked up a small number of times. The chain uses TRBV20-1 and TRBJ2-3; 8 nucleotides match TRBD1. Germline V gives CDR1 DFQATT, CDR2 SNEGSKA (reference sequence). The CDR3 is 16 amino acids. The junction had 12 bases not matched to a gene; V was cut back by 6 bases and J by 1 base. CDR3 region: CSAARADRGRTDTQYF. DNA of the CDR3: TGCAGTGCAGCCCGAGCTGACAGGGGCCGCACAGATACGCAGTATTTT.

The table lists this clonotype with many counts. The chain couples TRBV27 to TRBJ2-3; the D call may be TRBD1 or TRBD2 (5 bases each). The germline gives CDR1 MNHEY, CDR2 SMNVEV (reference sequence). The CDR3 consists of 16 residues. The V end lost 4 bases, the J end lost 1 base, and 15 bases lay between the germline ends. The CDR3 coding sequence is TGTGCCAGCAGTTACGGTGGGGGTCGGGGCACAGATACGCAGTATTTT. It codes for CASSYGGGRGTDTQYF.

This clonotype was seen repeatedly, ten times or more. The CDR3: CASSRTSGNTGELFF. The CDR3, as DNA: TGTGCCAGCAGCCGGACTAGCGGGAACACCGGGGAGCTGTTTTTT. The chain uses TRBV3-1 and TRBJ2-2; 10 positions match TRBD2. Germline trimming cut 4 bases from V and 1 base from J; bases unmatched to any gene: 0. Looked up from germline, CDR1 is LGHDT and CDR2 is YNNKEL (reference sequence). This CDR3 contains 15 residues.

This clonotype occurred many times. CDR3 sequence reads: CASSLASLARLYNEQFF. DNA of the CDR3: TGTGCCAGCAGCTTAGCGTCCCTTGCACGACTGTACAATGAGCAGTTCTTC. This chain uses TRBV7-9 with TRBJ2-1; D unresolved. Germline V gene data show CDR1 as SEHNR and CDR2 as FQNEAQ (reference sequence). The CDR3 is made up of 17 amino acids. The V gene lost 0 bases and the J gene lost 4 bases, with 16 bases spanning the gap.

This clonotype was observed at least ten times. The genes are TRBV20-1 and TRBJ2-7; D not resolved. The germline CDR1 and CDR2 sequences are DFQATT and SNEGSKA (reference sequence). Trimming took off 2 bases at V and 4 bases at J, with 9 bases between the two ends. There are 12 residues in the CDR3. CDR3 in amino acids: CSARPGPYEQYF. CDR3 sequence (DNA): TGCAGTGCTAGACCCGGTCCATACGAGCAGTACTTC.

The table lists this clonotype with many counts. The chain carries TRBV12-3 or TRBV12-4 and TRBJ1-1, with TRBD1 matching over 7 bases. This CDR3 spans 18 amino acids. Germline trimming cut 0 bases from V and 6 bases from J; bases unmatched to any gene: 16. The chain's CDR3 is CASSLAWVGRQGGPEAFF. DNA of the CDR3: TGTGCCAGCAGTTTAGCGTGGGTAGGGAGACAGGGAGGCCCTGAAGCTTTCTTT.

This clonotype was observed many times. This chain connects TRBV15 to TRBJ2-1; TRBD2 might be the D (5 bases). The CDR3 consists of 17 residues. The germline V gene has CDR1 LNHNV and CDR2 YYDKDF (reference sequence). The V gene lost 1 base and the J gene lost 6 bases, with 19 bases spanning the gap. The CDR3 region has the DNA TGTGCCACCAGCAGAGCCCTTTTCGGCACTAGTGGCAATGAGCAGTTCTTC. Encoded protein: CATSRALFGTSGNEQFF.

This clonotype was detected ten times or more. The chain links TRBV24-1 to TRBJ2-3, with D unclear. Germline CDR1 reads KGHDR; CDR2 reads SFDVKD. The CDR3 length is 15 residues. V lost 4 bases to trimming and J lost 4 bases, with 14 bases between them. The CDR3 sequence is CATSDLDKGADTQYF. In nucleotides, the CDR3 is TGTGCCACCAGTGACCTAGACAAGGGCGCAGATACGCAGTATTTT.

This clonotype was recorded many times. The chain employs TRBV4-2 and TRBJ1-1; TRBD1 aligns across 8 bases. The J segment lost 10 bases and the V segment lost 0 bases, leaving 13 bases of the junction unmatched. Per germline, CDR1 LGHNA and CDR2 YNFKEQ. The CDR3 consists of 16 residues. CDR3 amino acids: CASSQEWGRGREVAFF. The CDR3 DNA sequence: TGTGCCAGCAGCCAAGAATGGGGCAGGGGGCGGGAAGTAGCTTTCTTT.

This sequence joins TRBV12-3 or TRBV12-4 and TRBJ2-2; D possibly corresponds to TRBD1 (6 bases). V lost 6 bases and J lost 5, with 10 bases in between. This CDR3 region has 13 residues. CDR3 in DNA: TGTGCCAGCAGGTACAGGGAGACCGGGGAGCTGTTTTTT. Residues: CASRYRETGELFF.

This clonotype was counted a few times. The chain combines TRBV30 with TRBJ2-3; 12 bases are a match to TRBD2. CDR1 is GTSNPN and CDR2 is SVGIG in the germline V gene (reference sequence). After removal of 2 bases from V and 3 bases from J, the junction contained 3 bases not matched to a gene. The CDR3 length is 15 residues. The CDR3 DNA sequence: TGTGCCTGGAGTTATGGGACTAGCGGGACAGATACGCAGTATTTT. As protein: CAWSYGTSGTDTQYF.

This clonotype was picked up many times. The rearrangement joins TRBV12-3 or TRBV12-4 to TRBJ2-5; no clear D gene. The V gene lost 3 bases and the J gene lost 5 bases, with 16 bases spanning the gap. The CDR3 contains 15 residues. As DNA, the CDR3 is TGTGCCAGCAGTTTTTCTGGAGCCCCTGAGGAGACCCAGTACTTC. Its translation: CASSFSGAPEETQYF.

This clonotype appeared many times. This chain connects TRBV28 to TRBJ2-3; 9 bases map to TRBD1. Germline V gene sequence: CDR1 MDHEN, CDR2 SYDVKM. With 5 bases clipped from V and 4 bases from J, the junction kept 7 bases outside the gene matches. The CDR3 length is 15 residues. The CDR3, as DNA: TGTGCCAGCAGTCAGTGGACAGGGGAGGCAGATACGCAGTATTTT. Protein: CASSQWTGEADTQYF.

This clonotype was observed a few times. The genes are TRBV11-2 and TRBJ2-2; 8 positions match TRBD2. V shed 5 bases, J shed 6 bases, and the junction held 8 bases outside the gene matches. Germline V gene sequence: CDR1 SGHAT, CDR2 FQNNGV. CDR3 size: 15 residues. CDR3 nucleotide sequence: TGTGCCAGCAGCCGGCGGGGGGAGGGGGCCGGGGAGCTGTTTTTT. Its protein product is CASSRRGEGAGELFF.

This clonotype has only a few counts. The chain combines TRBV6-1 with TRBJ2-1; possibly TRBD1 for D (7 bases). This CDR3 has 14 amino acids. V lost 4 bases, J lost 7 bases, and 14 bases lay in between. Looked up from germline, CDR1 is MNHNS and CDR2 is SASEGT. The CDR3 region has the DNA TGTGCCAGCAGTGGGGAGACAGGGAGGAATGAGCAGTTCTTC. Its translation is CASSGETGRNEQFF.

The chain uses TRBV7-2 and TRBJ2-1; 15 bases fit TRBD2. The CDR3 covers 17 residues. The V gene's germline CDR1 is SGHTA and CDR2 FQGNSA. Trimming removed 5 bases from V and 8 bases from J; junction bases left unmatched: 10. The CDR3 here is CASSPPGLAGGRHEQFF. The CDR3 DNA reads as TGTGCCAGCAGCCCGCCCGGACTAGCGGGAGGGCGACATGAGCAGTTCTTC.